This T cell receptor (beta chain) was recorded in a study of cytomegalovirus exposure and HLA in healthy donors. Amplification used 60 Vbeta primers and 13 Jbeta primers. The assay was immunoSEQ multiplex PCR, and TCRdb's table has in-frame clones only and misses some. Found here are 150,000 to 200,000 clones, about 80% of them singletons; the top ten hold around 1.3%. Trimming stripped 8 bases from V and 2 bases from J, with 16 bases between. Germline V gene sequence: CDR1 LNHDA, CDR2 SQIVND (reference sequence). This CDR3 contains 15 residues. A few counts support this clone. This chain uses TRBV19 with TRBJ1-5; unclear D gene. This receptor was identified in a woman between 45 and 65 years old in good health and CMV-seronegative. The sequenced material came from PBMCs. CDR3 amino acids: CASENPRGGNQPQHF. The CDR3 region has the DNA TGTGCCAGTGAAAACCCCCGGGGAGGCAATCAGCCCCAGCATTTT.